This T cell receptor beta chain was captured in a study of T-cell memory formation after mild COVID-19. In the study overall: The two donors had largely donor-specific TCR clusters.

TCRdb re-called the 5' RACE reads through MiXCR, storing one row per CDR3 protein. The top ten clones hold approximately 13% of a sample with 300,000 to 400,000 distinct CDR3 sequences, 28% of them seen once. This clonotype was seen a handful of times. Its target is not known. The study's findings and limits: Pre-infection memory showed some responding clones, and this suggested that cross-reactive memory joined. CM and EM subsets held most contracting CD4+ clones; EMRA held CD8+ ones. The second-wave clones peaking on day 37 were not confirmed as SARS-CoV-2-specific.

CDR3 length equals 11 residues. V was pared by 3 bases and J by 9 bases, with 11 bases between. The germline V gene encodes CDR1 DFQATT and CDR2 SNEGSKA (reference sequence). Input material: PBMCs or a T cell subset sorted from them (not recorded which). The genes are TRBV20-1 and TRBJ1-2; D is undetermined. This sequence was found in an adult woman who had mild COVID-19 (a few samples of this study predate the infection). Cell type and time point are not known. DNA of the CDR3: TGCAGTGCTAGTTTGCCCCTGAGCTACACCTTC. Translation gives CSASLPLSYTF.